These T cell receptor beta chains were read from a single sample in a study of T cells in Graves' hyperthyroidism and ophthalmopathy. TCRdb used MiXCR to reprocess the multiplex PCR reads, holding one entry per CDR3 protein. The sample carries a few hundred thousand distinct CDR3 sequences, 11% to 15% recorded once. Sequencing was carried out using blood. These receptors were collected from a woman aged 40 to 50 with Graves' hyperthyroidism. Both conserved end residues are part of each CDR3. The D gene is left open where the match is weak. For some rows the clone size is stated as once, few or many, or as a class when expanded; others skip it.

>TRBJ1-4|many|NA|TRBV6-2/TRBV6-3
TGTGCCAGCAGCTTCGGACAGTCAACTAATGAAAAACTGTTTTTT
CASSFGQSTNEKLFF
>TRBJ1-2|many|TRBD1|TRBV3-1
TGTGCCAGCAGCCTGAACCGGGGGACAGAGGGCTACACCTTC
CASSLNRGTEGYTF
>TRBJ2-3|NA|TRBD2|TRBV20-1
TGCAGTGCCTTACTAGCGGTTATCACAGATACGCAGTATTTT
CSALLAVITDTQYF
>TRBJ2-2|few|NA|TRBV5-1
TGCGCCAGCAGACCGGGTCCCTTAAACACCGGGGAGCTGTTTTTT
CASRPGPLNTGELFF
>TRBJ2-2|few|NA|TRBV10-1
TGCGCCAGCAGTGGTTTCCAGCGGAGAAACACCGGGGAGCTGTTTTTT
CASSGFQRRNTGELFF
>TRBJ2-7|many|TRBD2|TRBV27
TGTGCCAGCAGTTTAGAACAGCCGGGACTAGCCTCCCCCTACGAGCAGTACTTC
CASSLEQPGLASPYEQYF
>TRBJ2-1|many|TRBD2|TRBV7-8
TGTGCCAGCAGCCCAGCGGGAGTTGGGAATGAGCAGTTCTTC
CASSPAGVGNEQFF
>TRBJ2-7|NA|TRBD1|TRBV29-1
TGCAGCGTTGGGCGACAGGGAGTCTACGAGCAGTACTTC
CSVGRQGVYEQYF
>TRBJ1-1|many|NA|TRBV2
TGTGCCAGCAAAAGGGTAGACCTGAACACTGAAGCTTTCTTT
CASKRVDLNTEAFF
>TRBJ2-2|NA|NA|TRBV24-1
TGTGCCACCAGTGATGCCGGGGCCGCCAACACCGGGGAGCTGTTTTTT
CATSDAGAANTGELFF
>TRBJ1-1|many|TRBD1|TRBV12-3/TRBV12-4
TGTGCCAGCAGTTCCAGGGGGCTGTGGGACACTGAAGCTTTCTTT
CASSSRGLWDTEAFF
>TRBJ2-5|many|NA|TRBV20-1
TGCAGTGCCAGGCTGGGACAAGAGACCCAGTACTTC
CSARLGQETQYF
>TRBJ2-7|many|NA|TRBV20-1
TGCAGTGCTATGACTAGCTACGAGCAGTACTTC
CSAMTSYEQYF
>TRBJ2-3|many|TRBD2|TRBV7-2
TGTGCCAGCAGCTTGGGACTAGCGGGGCCTAGCACAGATACGCAGTATTTT
CASSLGLAGPSTDTQYF
>TRBJ1-1|many|NA|TRBV30
TGTGCCTGGGATAGAGCACCAAACACTGAAGCTTTCTTT
CAWDRAPNTEAFF
>TRBJ2-1|NA|TRBD2|TRBV19
TGTGCCAGTAGTATAGAAGGGCGGGAGTGGAATGAGCAGTTCTTC
CASSIEGREWNEQFF
>TRBJ2-1|NA|TRBD2|TRBV7-9
TGTGCCAGCAGCTTGGTTGCGGCGGGAGGGAACAATGAGCAGTTCTTC
CASSLVAAGGNNEQFF
>TRBJ2-1|many|NA|TRBV18
TGTGCCAGCTCACCAAGGGGCCCTAGGGATGAGCAGTTCTTC
CASSPRGPRDEQFF
>TRBJ2-7|many|TRBD2|TRBV28
TGTGCCAGCAGTCCCGCTTCCGCTAGCGGGACGTTCTACGAGCAGTACTTC
CASSPASASGTFYEQYF
>TRBJ2-3|many|TRBD2|TRBV20-1
TGCAGTGCTGCCGGGACTAGCGGTCTTGGAGATACGCAGTATTTT
CSAAGTSGLGDTQYF
>TRBJ2-3|many|NA|TRBV5-5
TGTGCCAGCAGCTTGAGGACAGCAGATACGCAGTATTTT
CASSLRTADTQYF
>TRBJ2-5|NA|NA|TRBV10-3
TGTGCCATCAGTGAGTCGTGGGGAACGGAGACCCAGTACTTC
CAISESWGTETQYF
>TRBJ1-2|NA|NA|TRBV29-1
TGCAGCGCGGTGGGGGTAGGGGGGAACTATGGCTACACCTTC
CSAVGVGGNYGYTF
>TRBJ2-3|many|TRBD2|TRBV7-2
TGTGCCAGCAGCTTAGTAGCGGGAGGGCGGACAGATACGCAGTATTTT
CASSLVAGGRTDTQYF
>TRBJ2-5|NA|TRBD1|TRBV6-1
TGTGCCAGCAGTAATCCGGGACAGGGGATCCAAGAGACCCAGTACTTC
CASSNPGQGIQETQYF
>TRBJ1-2|few|TRBD1|TRBV29-1
TGCAGCGAAACAGGGGGCCTGGTGGGAAACTATGGCTACACCTTC
CSETGGLVGNYGYTF
>TRBJ2-7|NA|NA|TRBV10-3
TGTGCCATCAGTGAGATACTGTACGAGCAGTACTTC
CAISEILYEQYF
>TRBJ2-2|few|TRBD1|TRBV7-3
TGTGCCAGCTCGACAGGGCCGTACACCGGGGAGCTGTTTTTT
CASSTGPYTGELFF
>TRBJ2-6|NA|NA|TRBV2
TGTGCCAGCAGGAGGGGGGGTTCTGGGGCCAACGTCCTGACTTTC
CASRRGGSGANVLTF
>TRBJ2-6|many|NA|TRBV28
TGTGCCAGCAGCAGTGGAATTTCTGGGGCCAACGTCCTGACTTTC
CASSSGISGANVLTF
>TRBJ2-3|NA|NA|TRBV6-1
TGTGCCAGCAGCCCAATGAGGGGAGATACGCAGTATTTT
CASSPMRGDTQYF
>TRBJ1-5|NA|TRBD1|TRBV20-1
TGCAGTGCTAGAGAGGGACAGGGAATGGGGGAGCCCCAGCATTTT
CSAREGQGMGEPQHF
>TRBJ1-4|many|NA|TRBV12-3/TRBV12-4
TGTGCCAGCAGTTTAATCACACTTGAAAAACTGTTTTTT
CASSLITLEKLFF
>TRBJ2-1|NA|TRBD2|TRBV3-1
TGTGCCAGCAGCCAAACTAGCGGGCAACTTGTGGAGAATGAGCAGTTCTTC
CASSQTSGQLVENEQFF
>TRBJ2-6|few|NA|TRBV5-5
TGTGCCAGCAGTTCTGGACGGGCTGGGGCCAACGTCCTGACTTTC
CASSSGRAGANVLTF